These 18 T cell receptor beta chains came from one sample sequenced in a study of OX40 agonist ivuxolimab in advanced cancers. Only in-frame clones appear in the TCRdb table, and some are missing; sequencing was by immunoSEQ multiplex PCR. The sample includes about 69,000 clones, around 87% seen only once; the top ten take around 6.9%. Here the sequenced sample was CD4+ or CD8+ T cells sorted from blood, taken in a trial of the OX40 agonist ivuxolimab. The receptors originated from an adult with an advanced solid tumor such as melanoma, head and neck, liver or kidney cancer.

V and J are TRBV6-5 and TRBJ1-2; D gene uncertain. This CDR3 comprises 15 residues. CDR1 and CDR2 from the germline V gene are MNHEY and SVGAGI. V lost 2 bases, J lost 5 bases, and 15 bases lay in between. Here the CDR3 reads CASSYGYKDYYGYTF. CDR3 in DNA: TGTGCCAGCAGTTACGGGTATAAGGATTATTATGGCTACACCTTC.

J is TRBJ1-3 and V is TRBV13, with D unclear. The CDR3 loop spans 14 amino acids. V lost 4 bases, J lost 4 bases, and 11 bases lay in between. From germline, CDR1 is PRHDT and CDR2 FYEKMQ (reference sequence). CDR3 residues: CASSSRLGGNTIYF. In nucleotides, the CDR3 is TGTGCCAGCAGCTCCAGGTTGGGAGGAAACACCATATATTTT.

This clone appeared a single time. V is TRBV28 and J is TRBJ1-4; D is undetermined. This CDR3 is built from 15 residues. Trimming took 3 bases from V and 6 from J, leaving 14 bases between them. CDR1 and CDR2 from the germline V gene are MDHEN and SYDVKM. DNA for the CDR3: TGTGCCAGCAGTTTCCCAAGAAACGTTCATGAAAAACTGTTTTTT. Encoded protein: CASSFPRNVHEKLFF.

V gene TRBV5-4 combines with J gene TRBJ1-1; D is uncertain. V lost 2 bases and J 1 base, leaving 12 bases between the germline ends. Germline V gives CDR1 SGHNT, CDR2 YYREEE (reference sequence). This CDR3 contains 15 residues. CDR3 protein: CASSFSQIPNTEAFF. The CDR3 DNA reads TGTGCCAGCAGCTTCAGTCAGATCCCGAACACTGAAGCTTTCTTT.

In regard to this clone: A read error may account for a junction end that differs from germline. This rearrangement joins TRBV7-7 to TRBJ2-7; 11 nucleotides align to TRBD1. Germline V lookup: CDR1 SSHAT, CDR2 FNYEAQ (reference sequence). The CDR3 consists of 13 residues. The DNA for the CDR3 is TGTGCTAGCAGCATGGACAGGGGGCTCGAGCAGTACTTC. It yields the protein CASSMDRGLEQYF.

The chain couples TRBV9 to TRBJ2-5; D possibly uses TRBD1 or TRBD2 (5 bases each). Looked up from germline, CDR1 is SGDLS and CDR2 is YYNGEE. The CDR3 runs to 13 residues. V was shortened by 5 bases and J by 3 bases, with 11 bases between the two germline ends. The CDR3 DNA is TGTGCCAGCAGGGGGGTTTCGGAAGAGACCCAGTACTTC. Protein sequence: CASRGVSEETQYF. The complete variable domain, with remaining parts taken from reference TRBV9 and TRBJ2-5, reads DSGVTQTPKHLITATGQRVTLRCSPRSGDLSVYWYQQSLDQGLQFLIQYYNGEERAKGNILERFSAQQFPDLHSELNLSSLELGDSALYFCASRGVSEETQYFGPGTRLLVL.

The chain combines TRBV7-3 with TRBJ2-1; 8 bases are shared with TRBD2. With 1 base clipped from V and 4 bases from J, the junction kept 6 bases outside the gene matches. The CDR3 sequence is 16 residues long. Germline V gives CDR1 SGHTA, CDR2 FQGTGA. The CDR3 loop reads CASSLIAGSLYNEQFF. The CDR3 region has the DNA TGTGCCAGCAGCTTAATAGCGGGGTCCTTGTACAATGAGCAGTTCTTC.

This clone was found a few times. CDR3 DNA sequence: TGTGCCTGGAGTGCCTCTTTGAACACTGAAGCTTTCTTT. Amino acid sequence: CAWSASLNTEAFF. V usage is TRBV30 and J usage is TRBJ1-1; D not certain. With 1 base removed from V and 0 bases from J, the gap between germline ends came to 6 bases. The CDR3 has 13 residues. Germline CDR1 is GTSNPN and CDR2 is SVGIG (reference sequence). Complete variable domain (other parts from reference TRBV30 and TRBJ1-1): SQTIHQWPATLVQPVGSPLSLECTVEGTSNPNLYWYRQAAGRGLQLLFYSVGIGQISSEVPQNLSASRPQDRQFILSSKKLLLSDSGFYLCAWSASLNTEAFFGQGTRLTVV.

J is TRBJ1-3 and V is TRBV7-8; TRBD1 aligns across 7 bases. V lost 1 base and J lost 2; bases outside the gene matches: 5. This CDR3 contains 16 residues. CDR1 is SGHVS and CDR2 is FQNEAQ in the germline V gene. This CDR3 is CASSLVARGAGNTIYF. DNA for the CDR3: TGTGCCAGCAGCTTAGTAGCCAGGGGGGCTGGAAACACCATATATTTT.

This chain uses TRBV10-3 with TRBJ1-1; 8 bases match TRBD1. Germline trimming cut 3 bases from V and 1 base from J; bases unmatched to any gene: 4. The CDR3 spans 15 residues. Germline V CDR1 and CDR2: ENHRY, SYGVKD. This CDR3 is CAISETGGENTEAFF. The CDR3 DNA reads TGTGCCATCAGTGAAACAGGGGGGGAGAACACTGAAGCTTTCTTT.

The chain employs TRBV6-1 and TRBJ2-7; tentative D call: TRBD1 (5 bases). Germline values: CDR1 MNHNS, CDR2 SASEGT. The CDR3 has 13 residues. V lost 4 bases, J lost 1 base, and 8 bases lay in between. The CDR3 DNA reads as TGTGCCAGCAGTGTAGGGGTATCCTACGAGCAGTACTTC. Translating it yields CASSVGVSYEQYF.

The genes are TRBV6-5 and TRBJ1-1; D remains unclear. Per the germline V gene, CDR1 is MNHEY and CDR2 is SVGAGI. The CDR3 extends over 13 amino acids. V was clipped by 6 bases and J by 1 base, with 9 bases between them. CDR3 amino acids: CASSSRENTEAFF. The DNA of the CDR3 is TGTGCCAGCAGCTCTAGGGAGAACACTGAAGCTTTCTTT.

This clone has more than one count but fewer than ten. The CDR3, as DNA: TGCAGCGTTCGGGTCGGGACTAGCACAGATACGCAGTATTTT. Translated, it gives CSVRVGTSTDTQYF. The rearrangement uses TRBV29-1 and TRBJ2-3, with D possibly being TRBD2 (6 bases). Trimming took off 5 bases at V and 0 bases at J, with 12 bases between the two ends. Per the germline V gene, CDR1 is SQVTM and CDR2 is ANQGSEA. CDR3 length: 14 amino acids.

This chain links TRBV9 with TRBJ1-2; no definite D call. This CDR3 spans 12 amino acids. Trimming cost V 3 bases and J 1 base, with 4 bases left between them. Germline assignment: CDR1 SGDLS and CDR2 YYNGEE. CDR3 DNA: TGTGCCAGCAGCGGTGATAACTATGGCTACACCTTC. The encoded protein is CASSGDNYGYTF. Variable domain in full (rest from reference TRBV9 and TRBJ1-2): DSGVTQTPKHLITATGQRVTLRCSPRSGDLSVYWYQQSLDQGLQFLIQYYNGEERAKGNILERFSAQQFPDLHSELNLSSLELGDSALYFCASSGDNYGYTFGSGTRLTVV.

This chain's CDR3 is CASSTFSGTPYNEQFF. In DNA form, the CDR3 reads TGTGCCAGCAGTACCTTTAGCGGGACACCTTACAATGAGCAGTTCTTC. The chain uses TRBV27 and TRBJ2-1; 8 positions agree with TRBD2. Per germline, CDR1 MNHEY and CDR2 SMNVEV (reference sequence). Trimming removed 5 bases from V and 4 bases from J; junction bases left unmatched: 10. The length of the CDR3 is 16 residues.

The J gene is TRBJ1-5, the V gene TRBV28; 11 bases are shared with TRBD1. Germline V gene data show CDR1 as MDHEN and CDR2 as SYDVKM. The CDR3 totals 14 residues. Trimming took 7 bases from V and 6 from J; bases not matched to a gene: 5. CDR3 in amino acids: CASNLDRGLQPQHF. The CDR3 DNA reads TGTGCCAGCAACCTGGACAGGGGGCTTCAGCCCCAGCATTTT. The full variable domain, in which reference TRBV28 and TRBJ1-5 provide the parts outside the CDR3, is DVKVTQSSRYLVKRTGEKVFLECVQDMDHENMFWYRQDPGLGLRLIYFSYDVKMKEKGDIPEGYSVSREKKERFSLILESASTNQTSMYLCASNLDRGLQPQHFGDGTRLSIL.

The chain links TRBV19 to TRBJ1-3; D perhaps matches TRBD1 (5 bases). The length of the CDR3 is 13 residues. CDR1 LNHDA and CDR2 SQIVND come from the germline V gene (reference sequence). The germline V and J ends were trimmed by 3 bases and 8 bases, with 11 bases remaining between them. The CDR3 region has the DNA TGTGCCAGTAGTATGGGACTTGTCGACACCATATATTTT. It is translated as CASSMGLVDTIYF.

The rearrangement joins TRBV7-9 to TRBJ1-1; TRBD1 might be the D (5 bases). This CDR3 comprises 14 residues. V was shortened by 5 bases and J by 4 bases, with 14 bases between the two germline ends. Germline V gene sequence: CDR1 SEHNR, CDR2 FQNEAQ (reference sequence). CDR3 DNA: TGTGCCAGCAGCCCAGGGTCGGTGAGCACTGAAGCTTTCTTT. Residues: CASSPGSVSTEAFF.